The source of this T cell receptor (beta chain) is a study of blood T cell repertoires in COVID-19. The germline CDR1 and CDR2 sequences are MDHEN and SYDVKM. This CDR3 has 17 residues. V gave up 5 bases and J gave up 5 bases; unmatched junction bases: 15. Authors' analysis steps: Amplification of reference gene primers provided the estimated nucleated cell counts. Profiled with immunoSEQ multiplex PCR; TCRdb holds only in-frame clones, not every one. The V and J calls and clone size were taken over from that table, and D and trimming were inferred from the DNA. The sample shows under 60,000 clones, 85% of them seen only once.

Sequencing was performed on peripheral blood. The chain employs TRBV28 and TRBJ2-3, with 8 bases fitting TRBD2. The receptor comes from a human donor in a cohort sampled during active COVID-19. CDR3 in amino acids: CASSPWAGGRSGDTQYF. In DNA, the CDR3 is TGTGCCAGCAGTCCATGGGCCGGCGGGAGGTCGGGAGATACGCAGTATTTT.